This T cell receptor (beta chain) was sequenced in a study of PD-1 blockade in mismatch repair-deficient tumors. Libraries were prepared by immunoSEQ multiplex PCR; TCRdb keeps only in-frame clonotypes and omits some of them. The table includes tens of thousands of clones, 88% detected once. Germline V gene lookup returns CDR1 LGHNA and CDR2 YNFKEQ. This CDR3 is built from 14 residues. V lost 1 base, J lost 4 bases, and 3 bases stayed unmatched. The receptor was isolated from an adult with mismatch repair-deficient cancer. The genes are TRBV4-2 and TRBJ2-7; 8 bases are shared with TRBD2. Material: peripheral blood, obtained 52 weeks after starting pembrolizumab. The CDR3 loop reads CASSQVQRGYEQYF. In DNA form, the CDR3 reads TGTGCCAGCAGCCAAGTACAGCGGGGGTACGAGCAGTACTTC.